The 13 T cell receptor beta chains listed next were all sequenced from one sample in a study of cytomegalovirus exposure and HLA in healthy donors. Primers included in the PCR were 60 Vbeta and 13 Jbeta primers. TCRdb keeps only in-frame clones here, not all; method: immunoSEQ multiplex PCR. The sample lists roughly 100,000 clones; around 77% were seen once. Sequences were obtained from PBMCs. The origin of the receptors is a woman in her sixties in good health and CMV-seropositive.

CDR3 sequence reads: CASSVGAGSSYEQYF. CDR3 bases: TGTGCCAGCAGCGTAGGCGCGGGCAGCTCCTACGAGCAGTACTTC. This chain joins TRBV9 and TRBJ2-7, with a weak D call TRBD2 (5 bases). Looked up from germline, CDR1 is SGDLS and CDR2 is YYNGEE. The CDR3 has 15 residues. Trimming removed 0 bases at V and 0 bases at J, with 10 bases between.

In its sample, this clone was seen once. The chain employs TRBV19 and TRBJ2-3; D gene uncertain. Germline CDR1 and CDR2: LNHDA and SQIVND (reference sequence). Trimming removed 2 bases from V and 0 bases from J, with 9 bases in between. CDR3 length equals 15 residues. The CDR3 protein is CASSIRDSSTDTQYF. The CDR3 bases are TGTGCCAGTAGTATACGAGACTCTAGCACAGATACGCAGTATTTT.

The CDR3, as DNA: TGCGCCAGCAGCCACGGGGGAAGCTCCTACAATGAGCAGTTCTTC. Its translation is CASSHGGSSYNEQFF. The V gene is TRBV4-1, the J gene TRBJ2-1, with D maybe TRBD2 (6 bases). This CDR3 has 15 amino acids. Looked up from germline, CDR1 is MGHRA and CDR2 is YSYEKL. V lost 3 bases and J 0 bases, leaving 9 bases between the germline ends.

This clone turned up a few times. V gene TRBV7-2 combines with J gene TRBJ2-1; possibly TRBD1 for D (5 bases). Germline V CDR1 and CDR2: SGHTA, FQGNSA. V was pared by 1 base and J by 2 bases, with 9 bases between. The CDR3 length is 15 residues. The CDR3 protein is CASSLEKGAYNEQFF. In nucleotides, the CDR3 is TGTGCCAGCAGCTTAGAAAAAGGGGCCTACAATGAGCAGTTCTTC.

The chain is built from TRBV19 and TRBJ2-7; 9 bases map to TRBD1. The germline gives CDR1 LNHDA, CDR2 SQIVND (reference sequence). V shed 6 bases and J 5 bases; nucleotides not matched to a gene: 8. The CDR3 covers 14 residues. CDR3 bases: TGTGCCAGTAGCCGGGACAGGGTTTTCGACGAGCAGTACTTC. This codes for CASSRDRVFDEQYF.

Only a few counts were recorded for this clone. The CDR3 loop is CSGSGLAGSEQFF. CDR3 coding DNA: TGCAGCGGTTCGGGACTAGCGGGATCTGAGCAGTTCTTC. The chain has TRBV29-1 and TRBJ2-1, with 13 bases matching TRBD2. This CDR3 comprises 13 residues. J gave up 9 bases and V 7 bases, and 6 bases lay outside the gene matches. The germline gives CDR1 SQVTM, CDR2 ANQGSEA.

The V gene is TRBV27, the J gene TRBJ2-1; weak D call: TRBD2 (6 bases). This CDR3 is built from 15 residues. V lost 7 bases and J lost 9, with 22 bases in between. Germline V gives CDR1 MNHEY, CDR2 SMNVEV (reference sequence). The CDR3 loop reads CASTQAGGDLSEQFF. DNA of the CDR3: TGTGCCAGCACCCAGGCCGGCGGGGACTTAAGTGAGCAGTTCTTC.

The rearrangement links TRBV19 to TRBJ2-7; 8 nucleotides match TRBD1. This CDR3 has 15 amino acids. Germline V gene lookup returns CDR1 LNHDA and CDR2 SQIVND (reference sequence). Losses at the gene ends were 4 bases for V and 0 bases for J; bases not matched to a gene: 5. The CDR3 reads CASSSGTGLSYEQYF. DNA of the CDR3: TGTGCCAGTAGTAGCGGGACAGGACTCTCCTACGAGCAGTACTTC.

The chain uses TRBV7-9 and TRBJ2-1, with D perhaps TRBD1 (6 bases). Germline CDR1 and CDR2: SEHNR and FQNEAQ (reference sequence). Trimming removed 3 bases from V and 7 bases from J, with 7 bases in between. This CDR3 is built from 12 residues. The CDR3 protein is CASSLRGNEQFF. The DNA of the CDR3 is TGTGCCAGCAGCTTGAGGGGGAATGAGCAGTTCTTC.

This clone is medium-sized by share. The rearrangement uses TRBV12-5 and TRBJ2-2; 7 nucleotides line up with TRBD2. CDR3 length: 14 residues. The germline gives CDR1 LGHNT, CDR2 FRNRAP. Trimming at V came to 1 base and at J to 6 bases, leaving 2 bases not matched to a gene. CDR3 loop: CASGLGSGAGELFF. DNA for the CDR3: TGTGCTAGTGGTTTGGGGAGCGGGGCCGGGGAGCTGTTTTTT.

This chain connects TRBV25-1 to TRBJ2-2, with TRBD1 identical over 9 bases. Germline V gives CDR1 MGHDK, CDR2 SYGVNS. V shed 4 bases and J 6 bases; nucleotides not matched to a gene: 6. The CDR3 sequence is 15 residues long. The CDR3 loop reads CASSAGDREAGELFF. The CDR3, as DNA: TGTGCCAGCAGTGCAGGGGACAGGGAAGCCGGGGAGCTGTTTTTT.

The chain joins TRBV6-5 to TRBJ1-5; 7 bases align to TRBD1. The CDR3 runs to 13 residues. V shed 5 bases and J 2 bases; nucleotides not matched to a gene: 0. Germline-derived CDR1 and CDR2 are MNHEY and SVGAGI. The CDR3 region has the DNA TGTGCCAGCAGTACAGGGGGCAATCAGCCCCAGCATTTT. Amino acid sequence: CASSTGGNQPQHF.

This chain's CDR3 is CASSLGPPSSGRADTQYF. The CDR3 DNA is TGTGCCAGCAGCTTAGGTCCCCCTTCTAGCGGGAGGGCAGATACGCAGTATTTT. The V call is TRBV7-8, the J call TRBJ2-3, with TRBD2 matching 12 bases. Losses at the gene ends were 1 base for V and 4 bases for J; bases not matched to a gene: 9. The length of the CDR3 is 18 residues. Per germline, CDR1 SGHVS and CDR2 FQNEAQ.